Listed below are T cell receptor beta chains from one sample, sequenced in a study of control samples from healthy donors and cancer patients. This table comes from immunoSEQ multiplex PCR, and its TCRdb copy is limited to in-frame clones, with some not included. The sample lists about 120,000 clones, over 75% seen once, with approximately 1% in the top ten. The sequenced sample was PBMCs. The receptors were gathered from a woman aged 45 to 65 with colorectal cancer. The CDR3 runs from the conserved cysteine through the conserved F or W. Fields, in order: CDR3 length, D gene, clone size, J gene, V gene, CDR3 protein, CDR3 DNA. D genes are given only for firm matches. The size of a clone is reported for some rows only, either as once, few or many, or as a class for expanded clones.

>15|NA|once|TRBJ1-3|TRBV28
CASSLAPARGNTIYF
TGTGCCAGCAGTTTGGCACCCGCCCGGGGAAACACCATATATTTT
>15|NA|NA|TRBJ2-2|TRBV5-4
CASSPDSTNTGELFF
TGTGCCAGCAGCCCAGACAGCACGAACACCGGGGAGCTGTTTTTT
>15|TRBD1|NA|TRBJ1-1|TRBV5-6
CASSWDGTANTEAFF
TGTGCCAGCAGCTGGGATGGGACAGCGAACACTGAAGCTTTCTTT
>15|TRBD1|NA|TRBJ2-2|TRBV19
CASSIRGGNTGELFF
TGTGCCAGTAGTATACGAGGGGGCAACACCGGGGAGCTGTTTTTT
>15|NA|once|TRBJ1-1|TRBV2
CASSVRTAGETEAFF
TGTGCCAGCAGCGTCCGGACAGCTGGGGAAACTGAAGCTTTCTTT
>16|TRBD2|NA|TRBJ2-1|TRBV18
CASSPSGTSGGNEQFF
TGTGCCAGCTCACCTTCCGGGACTAGCGGGGGTAATGAGCAGTTCTTC
>13|TRBD1|NA|TRBJ1-2|TRBV24-1
CATSDPGGSGYTF
TGTGCCACCAGTGACCCAGGGGGCTCGGGCTACACCTTC
>14|NA|NA|TRBJ2-2|TRBV25-1
CASSAGVDTGELFF
TGTGCCAGCAGTGCAGGGGTCGACACCGGGGAGCTGTTTTTT
>18|NA|NA|TRBJ1-2|TRBV4-1
CASSQDPTAPMYYYGYTF
TGCGCCAGCAGCCAAGATCCGACGGCCCCCATGTACTACTATGGCTACACCTTC
>13|TRBD2|NA|TRBJ2-7|TRBV29-1
CSVLGLAQYEQYF
TGCAGCGTTCTCGGACTAGCGCAGTACGAGCAGTACTTC
>14|TRBD2|NA|TRBJ2-7|TRBV13
CASSLAGGDYEQYF
TGTGCCAGCAGCTTAGCGGGAGGAGACTACGAGCAGTACTTC
>12|NA|NA|TRBJ2-7|TRBV11-2
CASSLRHSEQYF
TGTGCCAGCAGCTTAAGGCATTCCGAGCAGTACTTC
>16|TRBD1|NA|TRBJ2-5|TRBV5-1
CASSLAGTGELETQYF
TGCGCCAGCAGCTTGGCCGGGACAGGGGAATTGGAGACCCAGTACTTC
>15|NA|NA|TRBJ1-4|TRBV28
CASSLWGTTNEKLFF
TGTGCCAGCAGTTTATGGGGGACCACTAATGAAAAACTGTTTTTT
>13|TRBD1|NA|TRBJ2-5|TRBV2
CASVGGSAETQYF
TGTGCCAGCGTAGGGGGCAGCGCCGAGACCCAGTACTTC
>16|TRBD1|once|TRBJ2-5|TRBV28
CASRPFGRDRGETQYF
TGTGCCAGCAGACCCTTTGGGCGGGACAGGGGAGAGACCCAGTACTTC
>14|NA|NA|TRBJ2-7|TRBV5-4
CASSRSGGLYEQYF
TGTGCCAGCAGCCGGTCAGGAGGTTTGTACGAGCAGTACTTC
>16|TRBD1|NA|TRBJ2-2|TRBV5-1
CASSLSGTGMPGELFF
TGCGCCAGCAGCTTGTCTGGGACAGGGATGCCCGGGGAGCTGTTTTTT
>13|NA|NA|TRBJ1-2|TRBV28
CASSLYRENGYTF
TGTGCCAGCAGTTTATACAGGGAAAATGGCTACACCTTC
>13|NA|NA|TRBJ1-2|TRBV6-5
CASSPDSSGGYTF
TGTGCCAGCAGCCCAGACAGCAGCGGTGGCTACACCTTC